What follows are 7 T cell receptor beta chains derived from one specimen sequenced in a study of Graves' ophthalmopathy and Graves' hyperthyroidism. The sequenced template was RNA, covering the TCR beta CDR3 region. HTBI-primed first-round RT-PCR preceded second-round multiplex PCR. One entry per CDR3 protein, called by TCRdb with MiXCR from the multiplex PCR reads. This table holds fewer than 400,000 distinct CDR3 sequences, about 16% found once. Sequencing was carried out using peripheral blood. These receptors originate from a woman younger than 30 with Graves' ophthalmopathy.

V gene TRBV12-3 or TRBV12-4 combines with J gene TRBJ2-2; unclear D gene. Between the trimmed V and J ends, which lost 6 bases and 1 base, there was a span of 9 bases. The CDR3 extends over 14 amino acids. CDR3 sequence reads: CASSNTGNTGELFF. The CDR3 bases are TGTGCCAGCAGCAATACGGGGAACACCGGGGAGCTGTTTTTT.

The chain uses TRBV7-2 and TRBJ2-2, with TRBD2 identical over 8 bases. The J segment lost 4 bases and the V segment lost 4 bases, leaving 5 bases of the junction unmatched. The CDR3 covers 15 residues. Per germline, CDR1 SGHTA and CDR2 FQGNSA. The CDR3 loop reads CASSSGTRSTGELFF. CDR3 in DNA: TGTGCCAGCAGCTCGGGGACTAGGTCCACCGGGGAGCTGTTTTTT.

This clonotype occurred many times. V and J are TRBV6-5 and TRBJ1-2; no reliable D call. Per germline, CDR1 MNHEY and CDR2 SVGAGI. This CDR3 spans 13 amino acids. V lost 6 bases and J lost 6, with 14 bases in between. The CDR3 DNA sequence: TGTGCCAGCAGGCCAAGGCCTTTGGATGGCTACACCTTC. It encodes CASRPRPLDGYTF.

This clonotype was detected ten times or more. This chain links TRBV9 with TRBJ2-5; TRBD2 matches 7 bases. J lost 4 bases, V lost 2 bases, and 2 bases had no gene match. Germline V gene data show CDR1 as SGDLS and CDR2 as YYNGEE. The CDR3 has 13 residues. Written as DNA, the CDR3 is TGTGCCAGCAGCGTGACTAGCTTAGAGACCCAGTACTTC. Encoded protein: CASSVTSLETQYF.

CDR3 coding DNA: TGTGCCAGCAGCTTCCTAAGGCGGACAGGGAACGAGCAGTACTTC. Amino acids: CASSFLRRTGNEQYF. The chain couples TRBV11-3 to TRBJ2-7; TRBD1 aligns across 8 bases. The CDR3 covers 15 residues. The ends lost 3 bases at V and 5 bases at J; junction bases unmatched: 9. CDR1 and CDR2 (germline): SGHNT, YENEEA.

About this clonotype itself: This clone may be a read error of a much larger clone one base away. The chain has TRBV7-8 and TRBJ2-7; 9 bases agree with TRBD1. V dropped 2 bases and J dropped 5; count of bases not matched to a gene: 10. Germline V gene lookup returns CDR1 SGHVS and CDR2 FQNEAQ. The CDR3 runs 16 residues. CDR3 protein: CASSLSNFGTGNEQYF. Written as DNA, the CDR3 is TGTGCCAGCAGCTTATCGAATTTCGGGACAGGGAACGAGCAGTACTTC.

Many counts were recorded for this clonotype. This chain links TRBV30 with TRBJ1-2; D not certain. Trimming left V 7 bases short and J 2 bases short, with 11 bases between. From germline, CDR1 is GTSNPN and CDR2 SVGIG (reference sequence). This CDR3 contains 12 residues. In DNA form, the CDR3 reads TGTGCCTCACGGTCCTCCAACTATGGCTACACCTTC. Translating gives CASRSSNYGYTF. The complete variable domain, with remaining parts taken from reference TRBV30 and TRBJ1-2, reads SQTIHQWPATLVQPVGSPLSLECTVEGTSNPNLYWYRQAAGRGLQLLFYSVGIGQISSEVPQNLSASRPQDRQFILSSKKLLLSDSGFYLCASRSSNYGYTFGSGTRLTVV.